This is a list of T cell receptor beta chains from one sample in a study of identical twins' blood T cells. TCRdb ran MiXCR on the 5' RACE reads and lists one entry per CDR3 protein. The sample holds 300,000 to 400,000 distinct CDR3 sequences, over 25% seen once. Sequencing was done on a sample of PBMCs. Receptors originate from a woman between 18 and 50 years old in good health. Both conserved end residues are part of each CDR3. A D gene is named only where the DNA matches it firmly. The listing skips clone size in some rows; elsewhere it reads once, few, many or a size class.

d_gene: TRBD1; j_gene: TRBJ1-4; abundance: few; v_gene: TRBV27; CDR3aa: CASPKGQSNEKLFF; CDR3nt: TGTGCCAGTCCTAAGGGACAGAGTAATGAAAAACTGTTTTTT
d_gene: NA; j_gene: TRBJ1-5; abundance: few; v_gene: TRBV19; CDR3aa: CASQDYSNQPQHF; CDR3nt: TGTGCCAGTCAGGACTATAGCAATCAGCCCCAGCATTTT
d_gene: NA; j_gene: TRBJ1-5; abundance: NA; v_gene: TRBV19; CDR3aa: CASALKGREYSNQPQHF; CDR3nt: TGTGCCAGTGCCCTGAAGGGCAGGGAATATAGCAATCAGCCCCAGCATTTT
d_gene: TRBD1; j_gene: TRBJ2-1; abundance: NA; v_gene: TRBV3-1; CDR3aa: CASSQWTGGFGNEQFF; CDR3nt: TGTGCCAGCAGCCAATGGACAGGGGGCTTCGGAAATGAGCAGTTCTTC
d_gene: NA; j_gene: TRBJ2-2; abundance: NA; v_gene: TRBV10-2; CDR3aa: CVSSVRQGSVAGELFF; CDR3nt: TGCGTCAGCAGTGTTCGGCAGGGGAGTGTCGCCGGGGAGCTGTTTTTT
d_gene: NA; j_gene: TRBJ2-4; abundance: NA; v_gene: TRBV3-1; CDR3aa: CASRVGNIQYF; CDR3nt: TGTGCCAGCAGAGTAGGGAACATTCAGTACTTC
d_gene: TRBD1; j_gene: TRBJ1-3; abundance: NA; v_gene: TRBV14; CDR3aa: CASSHSFATGASGNTIYF; CDR3nt: TGTGCCAGCAGCCATAGCTTTGCGACAGGGGCGAGTGGAAACACCATATATTTT
d_gene: NA; j_gene: TRBJ1-1; abundance: NA; v_gene: TRBV5-1; CDR3aa: CASSPLMGDTEAFF; CDR3nt: TGCGCCAGCAGCCCCCTAATGGGGGACACTGAAGCTTTCTTT
d_gene: NA; j_gene: TRBJ1-2; abundance: once; v_gene: TRBV7-8; CDR3aa: CASSLAGSPNYVYTF; CDR3nt: TGTGCCAGCAGCTTAGCGGGCAGCCCTAACTATGTCTACACCTTC
d_gene: TRBD2; j_gene: TRBJ2-2; abundance: few; v_gene: TRBV6-2/TRBV6-3; CDR3aa: CASSYPTGTSRNTGELFF; CDR3nt: TGTGCCAGCAGTTACCCCACCGGGACTAGTCGGAACACCGGGGAGCTGTTTTTT
d_gene: NA; j_gene: TRBJ1-5; abundance: few; v_gene: TRBV12-3/TRBV12-4; CDR3aa: CASSFSSGLNQPQHF; CDR3nt: TGTGCCAGCAGTTTTTCTTCAGGGTTGAATCAGCCCCAGCATTTT
d_gene: NA; j_gene: TRBJ1-2; abundance: NA; v_gene: TRBV11-2; CDR3aa: CARRSSRIYGYTF; CDR3nt: TGTGCCAGAAGGTCCTCAAGGATCTATGGCTACACCTTC
d_gene: NA; j_gene: TRBJ1-3; abundance: many; v_gene: TRBV6-6; CDR3aa: CASSLAAGNTIYF; CDR3nt: TGTGCCAGCAGTTTGGCGGCTGGAAACACCATATATTTT
d_gene: NA; j_gene: TRBJ1-1; abundance: NA; v_gene: TRBV7-2; CDR3aa: CASSWGWGNTEAFF; CDR3nt: TGTGCCAGCAGCTGGGGTTGGGGGAACACTGAAGCTTTCTTT
d_gene: TRBD2; j_gene: TRBJ2-3; abundance: NA; v_gene: TRBV7-9; CDR3aa: CASSLVTSGPDTQYF; CDR3nt: TGTGCCAGCAGCTTAGTTACTAGCGGGCCAGATACGCAGTATTTT
d_gene: NA; j_gene: TRBJ1-1; abundance: NA; v_gene: TRBV18; CDR3aa: CASAQSNTEAFF; CDR3nt: TGTGCCAGCGCCCAATCCAACACTGAAGCTTTCTTT
d_gene: TRBD1; j_gene: TRBJ1-1; abundance: NA; v_gene: TRBV7-9; CDR3aa: CAGSQGARAEAFF; CDR3nt: TGTGCCGGGTCACAGGGGGCTCGGGCTGAAGCTTTCTTT
d_gene: NA; j_gene: TRBJ2-7; abundance: NA; v_gene: TRBV20-1; CDR3aa: CSAATVTYEQYF; CDR3nt: TGCAGTGCTGCCACTGTAACCTACGAGCAGTACTTC
d_gene: NA; j_gene: TRBJ1-2; abundance: few; v_gene: TRBV14; CDR3aa: CASSQEQGFLRGDGYTF; CDR3nt: TGTGCCAGCAGCCAAGAACAGGGTTTTTTGAGAGGGGATGGCTACACCTTC
d_gene: NA; j_gene: TRBJ2-3; abundance: few; v_gene: TRBV20-1; CDR3aa: CSARDDSSTDTQYF; CDR3nt: TGCAGTGCTAGAGATGACAGTAGCACAGATACGCAGTATTTT
d_gene: TRBD1; j_gene: TRBJ2-3; abundance: NA; v_gene: TRBV9; CDR3aa: CASSAQGATDTQYF; CDR3nt: TGTGCCAGCAGCGCACAGGGGGCCACAGATACGCAGTATTTT
d_gene: NA; j_gene: TRBJ1-3; abundance: NA; v_gene: TRBV11-2; CDR3aa: CASSITDSGNTIYF; CDR3nt: TGTGCCAGCAGCATAACAGACTCTGGAAACACCATATATTTT
d_gene: TRBD1; j_gene: TRBJ2-3; abundance: many; v_gene: TRBV7-9; CDR3aa: CASSFVGQSQYF; CDR3nt: TGTGCCAGCAGCTTTGTGGGACAGTCGCAGTATTTT
d_gene: NA; j_gene: TRBJ1-2; abundance: few; v_gene: TRBV29-1; CDR3aa: CSVGTGTNYGYTF; CDR3nt: TGCAGCGTTGGGACGGGAACTAACTATGGCTACACCTTC
d_gene: NA; j_gene: TRBJ1-6; abundance: NA; v_gene: TRBV18; CDR3aa: CASSPPVSPSPLHF; CDR3nt: TGTGCCAGCTCACCACCAGTGTCCCCTTCACCCCTCCACTTT
d_gene: NA; j_gene: TRBJ2-1; abundance: few; v_gene: TRBV20-1; CDR3aa: CSAARDSKQFF; CDR3nt: TGCAGTGCCGCTAGGGACTCGAAGCAGTTCTTC
d_gene: NA; j_gene: TRBJ2-1; abundance: NA; v_gene: TRBV7-6; CDR3aa: CASSLYVQGNNEQFF; CDR3nt: TGTGCCAGCAGCTTGTATGTCCAGGGTAACAATGAGCAGTTCTTC
d_gene: NA; j_gene: TRBJ1-2; abundance: few; v_gene: TRBV19; CDR3aa: CASAAILNYGYTF; CDR3nt: TGTGCCAGTGCGGCTATCCTAAACTATGGCTACACCTTC
d_gene: TRBD1; j_gene: TRBJ2-2; abundance: many; v_gene: TRBV11-2; CDR3aa: CASSPRTGDTGELFF; CDR3nt: TGTGCCAGCAGCCCAAGGACAGGGGACACCGGGGAGCTGTTTTTT
d_gene: NA; j_gene: TRBJ2-4; abundance: few; v_gene: TRBV4-1; CDR3aa: CASSQGGGLTNIQYF; CDR3nt: TGCGCCAGCAGCCAAGGGGGCGGCTTGACTAACATTCAGTACTTC
d_gene: TRBD1; j_gene: TRBJ2-1; abundance: many; v_gene: TRBV20-1; CDR3aa: CSAKGQSDNEQFF; CDR3nt: TGCAGTGCGAAGGGACAGTCAGACAATGAGCAGTTCTTC
d_gene: TRBD1; j_gene: TRBJ1-1; abundance: few; v_gene: TRBV4-1; CDR3aa: CASSPWAQGGSTEAFF; CDR3nt: TGCGCCAGCAGTCCCTGGGCACAGGGGGGTTCCACTGAAGCTTTCTTT
d_gene: NA; j_gene: TRBJ2-1; abundance: NA; v_gene: TRBV11-3; CDR3aa: CASILVAGAREFF; CDR3nt: TGTGCCAGCATCTTAGTGGCGGGGGCGCGAGAGTTCTTC
d_gene: NA; j_gene: TRBJ1-1; abundance: NA; v_gene: TRBV18; CDR3aa: CASSRGFIGGTTEAIF; CDR3nt: TGTGCCAGCTCACGAGGTTTTATAGGGGGAACCACTGAAGCTATCTTT
d_gene: NA; j_gene: TRBJ1-1; abundance: NA; v_gene: TRBV7-9; CDR3aa: CASSNRQDGSNTEAFF; CDR3nt: TGTGCCAGCAGCAACCGACAGGACGGGTCAAACACTGAAGCTTTCTTT
d_gene: NA; j_gene: TRBJ1-2; abundance: few; v_gene: TRBV6-2/TRBV6-3; CDR3aa: CASSYDRTNYGYTF; CDR3nt: TGTGCCAGCAGTTACGACAGGACTAACTATGGCTACACCTTC
d_gene: NA; j_gene: TRBJ2-7; abundance: NA; v_gene: TRBV29-1; CDR3aa: CSVENDGEQYF; CDR3nt: TGCAGCGTTGAGAACGACGGAGAGCAGTACTTC
d_gene: NA; j_gene: TRBJ1-5; abundance: once; v_gene: TRBV19; CDR3aa: CASSIVPPNQPQHF; CDR3nt: TGTGCCAGTAGTATAGTCCCCCCAAATCAGCCCCAGCATTTT
d_gene: TRBD2; j_gene: TRBJ2-7; abundance: many; v_gene: TRBV12-3/TRBV12-4; CDR3aa: CASSRLAGEQYF; CDR3nt: TGTGCCAGCAGCCGTCTAGCGGGGGAGCAGTACTTC
d_gene: NA; j_gene: TRBJ2-3; abundance: few; v_gene: TRBV9; CDR3aa: CASSSNPGHSTDTQYF; CDR3nt: TGTGCCAGCAGCTCCAATCCGGGCCACAGCACAGATACGCAGTATTTT
d_gene: TRBD2; j_gene: TRBJ2-5; abundance: NA; v_gene: TRBV20-1; CDR3aa: CSALAGEQETQYF; CDR3nt: TGCAGTGCATTAGCGGGGGAACAAGAGACCCAGTACTTC
d_gene: NA; j_gene: TRBJ1-2; abundance: few; v_gene: TRBV29-1; CDR3aa: CSENRADAYGYTF; CDR3nt: TGCAGCGAAAACAGGGCAGATGCCTATGGCTACACCTTC
d_gene: NA; j_gene: TRBJ2-3; abundance: few; v_gene: TRBV2; CDR3aa: CASNTRGDTQYF; CDR3nt: TGTGCCAGCAACACAAGGGGAGATACGCAGTATTTT
d_gene: NA; j_gene: TRBJ1-2; abundance: NA; v_gene: TRBV29-1; CDR3aa: CSVGDLSSGYTF; CDR3nt: TGCAGCGTCGGGGATTTATCATCTGGCTACACCTTC
d_gene: NA; j_gene: TRBJ1-4; abundance: few; v_gene: TRBV20-1; CDR3aa: CSALPSDGQDNEKLFF; CDR3nt: TGCAGCGCCCTCCCGAGTGACGGCCAAGATAATGAAAAACTGTTTTTT
d_gene: NA; j_gene: TRBJ1-2; abundance: few; v_gene: TRBV29-1; CDR3aa: CSALDTDNYGYTF; CDR3nt: TGCAGCGCCCTAGACACAGACAACTATGGCTACACCTTC
d_gene: NA; j_gene: TRBJ1-2; abundance: once; v_gene: TRBV5-1; CDR3aa: CASTWTPGGNYGYTF; CDR3nt: TGCGCCAGCACCTGGACCCCCGGAGGCAACTATGGCTACACCTTC
d_gene: TRBD1; j_gene: TRBJ2-3; abundance: NA; v_gene: TRBV2; CDR3aa: CASSPGTETDTQYF; CDR3nt: TGTGCCAGCAGCCCCGGGACAGAGACAGATACGCAGTATTTT
d_gene: NA; j_gene: TRBJ1-1; abundance: NA; v_gene: TRBV29-1; CDR3aa: CSVESGAGTEAFF; CDR3nt: TGCAGCGTTGAGTCAGGGGCGGGAACTGAAGCTTTCTTT
d_gene: NA; j_gene: TRBJ1-4; abundance: many; v_gene: TRBV25-1; CDR3aa: CASSRHSNEKLFF; CDR3nt: TGTGCCAGCAGTCGCCATAGTAATGAAAAACTGTTTTTT
d_gene: TRBD1; j_gene: TRBJ1-2; abundance: few; v_gene: TRBV12-3/TRBV12-4; CDR3aa: CASSSGGWNYGYTF; CDR3nt: TGTGCCAGCAGCTCAGGGGGGTGGAACTATGGCTACACCTTC
d_gene: NA; j_gene: TRBJ2-3; abundance: few; v_gene: TRBV11-2; CDR3aa: CASSLGPWGTDTQYF; CDR3nt: TGTGCCAGCAGCTTAGGTCCATGGGGCACAGATACGCAGTATTTT
d_gene: NA; j_gene: TRBJ2-2; abundance: NA; v_gene: TRBV7-9; CDR3aa: CASIPTPGSMNTGELLF; CDR3nt: TGTGCCAGCATCCCCACCCCAGGTAGTATGAACACCGGGGAGCTGCTTTTT
d_gene: NA; j_gene: TRBJ1-5; abundance: few; v_gene: TRBV7-3; CDR3aa: CASSLIANQPQHF; CDR3nt: TGTGCCAGCAGCTTAATTGCGAATCAGCCCCAGCATTTT
d_gene: NA; j_gene: TRBJ1-1; abundance: few; v_gene: TRBV5-1; CDR3aa: CASTYGGVGSEAFF; CDR3nt: TGCGCCAGTACCTACGGCGGGGTTGGATCTGAAGCTTTCTTT
d_gene: NA; j_gene: TRBJ1-2; abundance: NA; v_gene: TRBV4-3; CDR3aa: CASSPVASEVHGYTF; CDR3nt: TGCGCCAGCAGCCCTGTTGCCTCGGAGGTACATGGCTACACCTTC